Listed below are T cell receptor beta chains from one sample, sequenced in a study of cytomegalovirus exposure and HLA in healthy donors. Method: immunoSEQ multiplex PCR; TCRdb's copy keeps in-frame clones and lacks some. The sample records 90,000 to 95,000 clones, 65% to 85% being singletons. Specimen: PBMCs. These receptor sequences come from a man aged 18 to 30 in good health and CMV-seronegative. CDR3s include the opening cysteine and the closing phenylalanine or tryptophan. Fields, in order: D gene, V gene, clone size, J gene, CDR3 protein, CDR3 DNA. The D gene is left open where the match is weak. Clone sizes are given selectively: once, few, many, or a class where the clone is expanded.

D gene: TRBD1
V gene: TRBV19
clone size: NA
J gene: TRBJ2-5
CDR3 protein: CASSGQGKETQYF
CDR3 DNA: TGTGCCAGTAGCGGACAGGGAAAAGAGACCCAGTACTTC

D gene: TRBD2
V gene: TRBV30
clone size: NA
J gene: TRBJ2-2
CDR3 protein: CARPLAGGISGELFF
CDR3 DNA: TGTGCCCGCCCACTAGCGGGGGGAATTAGCGGGGAGCTGTTTTTT

D gene: TRBD1
V gene: TRBV6-5
clone size: NA
J gene: TRBJ1-1
CDR3 protein: CASSWGQGNTEAFF
CDR3 DNA: TGTGCCAGCAGTTGGGGACAGGGGAACACTGAAGCTTTCTTT

D gene: NA
V gene: TRBV7-9
clone size: NA
J gene: TRBJ1-1
CDR3 protein: CASSYGGFTEAFF
CDR3 DNA: TGTGCCAGCAGCTACGGAGGATTCACTGAAGCTTTCTTT

D gene: TRBD2
V gene: TRBV4-2
clone size: NA
J gene: TRBJ2-7
CDR3 protein: CASSHGLADPSYEQYF
CDR3 DNA: TGTGCCAGCAGCCATGGACTAGCGGATCCCTCCTACGAGCAGTACTTC

D gene: TRBD1
V gene: TRBV6-4
clone size: few
J gene: TRBJ2-1
CDR3 protein: CASSRGDRDYNEQFF
CDR3 DNA: TGTGCCAGCAGTAGAGGGGACAGGGACTACAATGAGCAGTTCTTC

D gene: TRBD2
V gene: TRBV11-2
clone size: few
J gene: TRBJ2-5
CDR3 protein: CASSRGVWETQYF
CDR3 DNA: TGTGCCAGCTCCCGGGGGGTATGGGAGACCCAGTACTTC

D gene: TRBD2
V gene: TRBV2
clone size: NA
J gene: TRBJ2-3
CDR3 protein: CASRVAGAPRGEYF
CDR3 DNA: TGTGCCAGCAGGGTAGCGGGGGCCCCAAGAGGAGAGTATTTT

D gene: NA
V gene: TRBV7-9
clone size: NA
J gene: TRBJ2-2
CDR3 protein: CASSHGEVLDTGELFF
CDR3 DNA: TGTGCCAGCAGTCATGGCGAGGTTCTCGACACCGGGGAGCTGTTTTTT

D gene: NA
V gene: TRBV7-9
clone size: NA
J gene: TRBJ2-5
CDR3 protein: CSSSPQSPRGQETQYF
CDR3 DNA: TGTTCCAGCAGCCCCCAAAGCCCGAGGGGGCAAGAGACCCAGTACTTC

D gene: NA
V gene: TRBV14
clone size: once
J gene: TRBJ1-1
CDR3 protein: CASRLHPNTEAFF
CDR3 DNA: TGTGCCAGCAGATTACACCCGAACACTGAAGCTTTCTTT

D gene: NA
V gene: TRBV19
clone size: NA
J gene: TRBJ2-1
CDR3 protein: CASRSGPYNEQFF
CDR3 DNA: TGTGCCAGTAGGTCTGGGCCCTACAATGAGCAGTTCTTC

D gene: NA
V gene: TRBV11-2
clone size: few
J gene: TRBJ2-7
CDR3 protein: CASSLDGGGTYEQYF
CDR3 DNA: TGTGCCAGCAGCTTAGATGGGGGCGGAACCTACGAGCAGTACTTC

D gene: TRBD2
V gene: TRBV18
clone size: few
J gene: TRBJ2-2
CDR3 protein: CASSPISAGGGTGELFF
CDR3 DNA: TGTGCCAGCTCACCGATCTCAGCGGGGGGAGGCACCGGGGAGCTGTTTTTT

D gene: TRBD2
V gene: TRBV4-2
clone size: NA
J gene: TRBJ2-3
CDR3 protein: CASSPTGTSGGFGSTDTQYF
CDR3 DNA: TGTGCCAGCAGCCCCACTGGGACTAGCGGGGGGTTCGGAAGCACAGATACGCAGTATTTT

D gene: NA
V gene: TRBV29-1
clone size: NA
J gene: TRBJ2-7
CDR3 protein: CSVEGRGYEQYF
CDR3 DNA: TGCAGCGTTGAGGGCAGGGGCTACGAGCAGTACTTC

D gene: TRBD1
V gene: TRBV4-1
clone size: few
J gene: TRBJ1-2
CDR3 protein: CASSQGTGGGLGDYGYTF
CDR3 DNA: TGCGCCAGCAGCCAAGGGACAGGAGGAGGTTTGGGTGACTATGGCTACACCTTC

D gene: NA
V gene: TRBV30
clone size: NA
J gene: TRBJ1-1
CDR3 protein: CAWSVQSNTEAFF
CDR3 DNA: TGTGCCTGGAGTGTACAATCAAACACTGAAGCTTTCTTT

D gene: NA
V gene: TRBV11-1
clone size: NA
J gene: TRBJ1-6
CDR3 protein: CASSLDGRPGTNSPLHF
CDR3 DNA: TGTGCCAGCAGCTTAGACGGGAGACCAGGGACCAATTCACCCCTCCACTTT

D gene: NA
V gene: TRBV7-9
clone size: NA
J gene: TRBJ1-4
CDR3 protein: CASSLKNRDEKLFF
CDR3 DNA: TGTGCCAGCAGCTTAAAGAACAGGGATGAAAAACTGTTTTTT

D gene: TRBD1
V gene: TRBV7-6
clone size: NA
J gene: TRBJ2-3
CDR3 protein: CASSLGGTGGADTQYF
CDR3 DNA: TGTGCCAGCAGCTTAGGGGGGACAGGGGGCGCAGATACGCAGTATTTT

D gene: NA
V gene: TRBV6-6
clone size: NA
J gene: TRBJ1-1
CDR3 protein: CASRRGNTEAFF
CDR3 DNA: TGTGCCAGCCGCAGGGGCAACACTGAAGCTTTCTTT

D gene: TRBD2
V gene: TRBV5-6
clone size: NA
J gene: TRBJ2-5
CDR3 protein: CASSLPGGAPGRETQYF
CDR3 DNA: TGTGCCAGCAGCCTCCCCGGGGGGGCCCCGGGAAGGGAGACCCAGTACTTC

D gene: NA
V gene: TRBV9
clone size: NA
J gene: TRBJ2-5
CDR3 protein: CASSVDGGARSETQYF
CDR3 DNA: TGTGCCAGCAGCGTAGATGGGGGGGCCCGGTCCGAGACCCAGTACTTC

D gene: TRBD1
V gene: TRBV7-9
clone size: NA
J gene: TRBJ1-3
CDR3 protein: CASSRTGPDSGNTIYF
CDR3 DNA: TGTGCCAGCAGCCGGACAGGCCCCGACTCTGGAAACACCATATATTTT

D gene: TRBD1
V gene: TRBV6-4
clone size: few
J gene: TRBJ2-7
CDR3 protein: CASSDSSGQGAGEQYF
CDR3 DNA: TGTGCCAGCAGTGACTCTTCAGGGCAGGGGGCAGGGGAGCAGTACTTC

D gene: TRBD1
V gene: TRBV29-1
clone size: NA
J gene: TRBJ2-7
CDR3 protein: CSVQGDEQYF
CDR3 DNA: TGCAGCGTACAGGGGGACGAGCAGTACTTC

D gene: TRBD2
V gene: TRBV10-3
clone size: once
J gene: TRBJ2-1
CDR3 protein: CASHSGGAYNEQFF
CDR3 DNA: TGTGCCAGCCATAGCGGGGGAGCATACAATGAGCAGTTCTTC

D gene: TRBD1
V gene: TRBV6-1
clone size: NA
J gene: TRBJ2-7
CDR3 protein: CASSDHVRTGIYEQYF
CDR3 DNA: TGTGCCAGCAGTGACCATGTCCGGACAGGGATCTACGAGCAGTACTTC

D gene: NA
V gene: TRBV6-5
clone size: few
J gene: TRBJ1-1
CDR3 protein: CASTSGSEAFF
CDR3 DNA: TGTGCCAGCACATCCGGGTCTGAAGCTTTCTTT

D gene: NA
V gene: TRBV5-4
clone size: NA
J gene: TRBJ1-6
CDR3 protein: CASSFATASYNSPLHF
CDR3 DNA: TGTGCCAGCAGCTTTGCGACAGCTTCCTATAATTCACCCCTCCACTTT

D gene: NA
V gene: TRBV19
clone size: NA
J gene: TRBJ1-2
CDR3 protein: CASRSGAANYGYTF
CDR3 DNA: TGTGCCAGTAGGTCAGGGGCAGCCAACTATGGCTACACCTTC

D gene: NA
V gene: TRBV29-1
clone size: NA
J gene: TRBJ2-2
CDR3 protein: CSGIKGTIGTGELFF
CDR3 DNA: TGCAGCGGTATAAAAGGGACAATTGGCACCGGGGAGCTGTTTTTT

D gene: NA
V gene: TRBV10-3
clone size: NA
J gene: TRBJ1-2
CDR3 protein: CAISEEANYGYTF
CDR3 DNA: TGTGCCATCAGTGAAGAGGCTAACTATGGCTACACCTTC

D gene: TRBD1
V gene: TRBV16
clone size: NA
J gene: TRBJ1-5
CDR3 protein: CASSRRGGGGNQPQHF
CDR3 DNA: TGTGCCAGCAGCCGTCGTGGAGGGGGCGGCAATCAGCCCCAGCATTTT

D gene: TRBD2
V gene: TRBV5-4
clone size: NA
J gene: TRBJ2-7
CDR3 protein: CASSPSGGSTYEQYF
CDR3 DNA: TGTGCCAGCAGCCCTAGCGGGGGATCAACCTACGAGCAGTACTTC

D gene: TRBD1
V gene: TRBV9
clone size: NA
J gene: TRBJ2-7
CDR3 protein: CASSVEGTGSGNEQYF
CDR3 DNA: TGTGCCAGCAGCGTAGAGGGGACAGGGTCTGGGAACGAGCAGTACTTC

D gene: NA
V gene: TRBV5-1
clone size: NA
J gene: TRBJ1-2
CDR3 protein: CASTLGAPNYGYTF
CDR3 DNA: TGCGCCAGCACCCTTGGGGCCCCGAACTATGGCTACACCTTC

D gene: NA
V gene: TRBV4-2
clone size: NA
J gene: TRBJ1-2
CDR3 protein: CASSQEGQGLTSDPSYGYTF
CDR3 DNA: TGTGCCAGCAGCCAAGAAGGTCAGGGGCTAACGTCGGACCCTTCCTATGGCTACACCTTC

D gene: TRBD1
V gene: TRBV7-2
clone size: NA
J gene: TRBJ2-1
CDR3 protein: CASRSDRGGYNEQFF
CDR3 DNA: TGTGCCAGCAGGTCCGACAGGGGGGGTTACAATGAGCAGTTCTTC

D gene: TRBD1
V gene: TRBV7-3
clone size: few
J gene: TRBJ2-3
CDR3 protein: CASSLNRGMSADTQYF
CDR3 DNA: TGTGCCAGCAGCTTAAACAGGGGTATGTCAGCAGATACGCAGTATTTT

D gene: NA
V gene: TRBV6-6
clone size: NA
J gene: TRBJ2-3
CDR3 protein: CASTTGGPQNTQYF
CDR3 DNA: TGTGCCAGCACCACCGGGGGTCCACAGAATACGCAGTATTTT

D gene: TRBD1
V gene: TRBV19
clone size: NA
J gene: TRBJ1-5
CDR3 protein: CASTVTGGSQPQHF
CDR3 DNA: TGTGCCAGTACCGTGACAGGGGGCAGTCAGCCCCAGCATTTT

D gene: NA
V gene: TRBV5-1
clone size: NA
J gene: TRBJ1-1
CDR3 protein: CASSFASGMNTEAFF
CDR3 DNA: TGCGCCAGCAGCTTTGCCAGCGGTATGAACACTGAAGCTTTCTTT

D gene: TRBD1
V gene: TRBV5-4
clone size: few
J gene: TRBJ1-6
CDR3 protein: CASSLGQASPLHF
CDR3 DNA: TGTGCCAGCAGCCTAGGACAGGCCTCACCCCTCCACTTT

D gene: TRBD2
V gene: TRBV9
clone size: NA
J gene: TRBJ2-5
CDR3 protein: CASSVVGGGGGDQETQYF
CDR3 DNA: TGTGCCAGCAGCGTAGTTGGGGGAGGCGGGGGGGATCAAGAGACCCAGTACTTC

D gene: NA
V gene: TRBV12-5
clone size: NA
J gene: TRBJ1-1
CDR3 protein: CASGLVLGGYREYTEAFF
CDR3 DNA: TGTGCTAGTGGTTTGGTACTAGGAGGGTACCGCGAATACACTGAAGCTTTCTTT

D gene: NA
V gene: TRBV5-1
clone size: NA
J gene: TRBJ2-2
CDR3 protein: CASSLIGEVGELFF
CDR3 DNA: TGCGCCAGCAGCTTGATAGGGGAAGTCGGGGAGCTGTTTTTT

D gene: TRBD1
V gene: TRBV5-1
clone size: few
J gene: TRBJ1-2
CDR3 protein: CASSLGQGRLYGYTF
CDR3 DNA: TGCGCCAGCAGCTTAGGACAGGGCCGTCTCTATGGCTACACCTTC

D gene: NA
V gene: TRBV5-6
clone size: few
J gene: TRBJ2-7
CDR3 protein: CASSLYRGAGYEQYF
CDR3 DNA: TGTGCCAGCAGCCTCTACCGGGGGGCCGGCTACGAGCAGTACTTC

D gene: TRBD1
V gene: TRBV5-1
clone size: NA
J gene: TRBJ2-7
CDR3 protein: CASSLGTGLGEQYF
CDR3 DNA: TGCGCCAGCAGCTTGGGGACAGGGTTGGGGGAGCAGTACTTC

D gene: TRBD1
V gene: TRBV5-4
clone size: NA
J gene: TRBJ2-6
CDR3 protein: CAGSLNRGTGANVLTF
CDR3 DNA: TGTGCCGGCAGCTTAAACAGGGGAACTGGGGCCAACGTCCTGACTTTC

D gene: TRBD1
V gene: TRBV5-1
clone size: NA
J gene: TRBJ2-7
CDR3 protein: CASSLVGQGYEQYF
CDR3 DNA: TGCGCCAGCAGCTTGGTGGGACAGGGATACGAGCAGTACTTC

D gene: NA
V gene: TRBV5-1
clone size: NA
J gene: TRBJ2-5
CDR3 protein: CASSLGRGQETQYF
CDR3 DNA: TGCGCCAGCAGCTTGGGTAGGGGCCAAGAGACCCAGTACTTC

D gene: NA
V gene: TRBV11-1
clone size: NA
J gene: TRBJ2-7
CDR3 protein: CASSQGIYEQYF
CDR3 DNA: TGTGCCAGCAGCCAGGGGATCTACGAGCAGTACTTC

D gene: TRBD1
V gene: TRBV23-1
clone size: NA
J gene: TRBJ2-7
CDR3 protein: CASSQFRGKGSYEQYF
CDR3 DNA: TGCGCCAGCAGTCAATTCAGGGGGAAGGGATCCTACGAGCAGTACTTC